Shown below are 26 T cell receptor beta chains from a single sample sequenced in a study of T cell repertoires in ileal Crohn's disease. Time point: neoterminal ileum biopsy at postoperative endoscopy, about 6 months after surgery. Data came from immunoSEQ multiplex PCR; TCRdb stores just in-frame clones and leaves some out. The sample shows more than 50,000 clones, about 89% of them seen only once. Sequencing used ileal tissue. The receptor source for this set is an adult with Crohn's disease.

The rearrangement links TRBV5-4 to TRBJ2-1, with 11 nucleotides matching TRBD2. CDR1 and CDR2 (germline): SGHNT, YYREEE (reference sequence). V lost 3 bases, J lost 5 bases, and 4 bases stayed unmatched. This CDR3 is 15 amino acids long. CDR3 sequence reads: CASSSGTSGNNEQFF. DNA of the CDR3: TGTGCCAGCAGCTCCGGGACTAGCGGTAACAATGAGCAGTTCTTC.

This chain joins TRBV5-4 and TRBJ1-6, with 11 bases lining up with TRBD1. V gave up 4 bases and J gave up 9 bases; unmatched junction bases: 6. The CDR3 runs to 15 residues. Germline V gene data show CDR1 as SGHNT and CDR2 as YYREEE (reference sequence). Here the CDR3 reads CASSVLDRGRSPLHF. For the CDR3, the DNA is TGTGCCAGCAGCGTGCTGGACAGGGGGCGTTCACCCCTCCACTTT.

The V and J genes are TRBV4-1 and TRBJ1-2; tentatively, D is TRBD1 (5 bases). Trimming removed 0 bases at V and 8 bases at J, with 19 bases between. The CDR3 contains 16 residues. Germline lookup yields CDR1 MGHRA and CDR2 YSYEKL. As DNA, the CDR3 is TGCGCCAGCAGCCAAGATCGAGGAGGGGAAATCGGCGGCTACACCTTC. This gives the protein CASSQDRGGEIGGYTF.

The chain recombines TRBV5-6 with TRBJ1-1; no reliable D call. CDR1 and CDR2 from the germline V gene are SGHDT and YYEEEE. There are 15 residues in the CDR3. V lost 0 bases and J lost 6, with 15 bases in between. This chain's CDR3 is CASSLGRGRVAEAFF. CDR3 nucleotide sequence: TGTGCCAGCAGCTTGGGGCGAGGGAGGGTCGCTGAAGCTTTCTTT.

This chain joins TRBV5-6 and TRBJ2-1; possibly TRBD2 for D (6 bases). Deletions cut 2 bases from V and 0 bases from J, with 18 bases between. CDR1 is SGHDT, CDR2 YYEEEE, per germline. The CDR3 sequence is 18 residues long. In nucleotides, the CDR3 is TGTGCCAGCAGCTTTTATAGACTAGGAACTGGCTCCTACAATGAGCAGTTCTTC. Translated: CASSFYRLGTGSYNEQFF.

This sequence joins TRBV10-1 and TRBJ1-5, with unresolved D. V was trimmed by 0 bases and J by 6 bases, leaving 9 bases between them. The CDR3 totals 14 residues. Germline loops: CDR1 WNHNN, CDR2 SYGVQD (reference sequence). CDR3 nucleotide sequence: TGCGCCAGCAGTGAGTCGGAAGGAGTTCAGCCCCAGCATTTT. It specifies CASSESEGVQPQHF.

This chain connects TRBV29-1 to TRBJ2-5; maybe TRBD1 (6 bases). Per germline, CDR1 SQVTM and CDR2 ANQGSEA. The CDR3 extends over 14 amino acids. Trimming left V 6 bases short and J 2 bases short, with 16 bases between. CDR3 in DNA: TGCAGCGTCAAGGTGAGGGGGAAACAAGAGACCCAGTACTTC. It is translated as CSVKVRGKQETQYF.

This chain links TRBV6-6 with TRBJ2-7; D gene ambiguous. From germline, CDR1 is MNHNY and CDR2 SVGAGI (reference sequence). The length of the CDR3 is 15 residues. Trimming removed 2 bases at V and 1 base at J, with 12 bases between. The CDR3 region is CASSYQAQGSYEQYF. The CDR3 DNA reads as TGTGCCAGCAGTTACCAGGCTCAAGGATCCTACGAGCAGTACTTC.

The chain uses TRBV13 and TRBJ2-5; TRBD1 might be the D (6 bases). Germline loops: CDR1 PRHDT, CDR2 FYEKMQ (reference sequence). The ends were cut back, 4 bases at V and 4 bases at J, with 13 bases in the middle. The CDR3 covers 14 residues. The CDR3, as DNA: TGTGCCAGCAGCTCTCAGGCAGGGGCAGAGACCCAGTACTTC. Translated, it gives CASSSQAGAETQYF.

The chain carries TRBV7-9 and TRBJ2-1, with TRBD2 matching over 7 bases. Trimming cost V 1 base and J 6 bases; bases outside gene matches: 3. The CDR3 covers 14 residues. Per the germline V gene, CDR1 is SEHNR and CDR2 is FQNEAQ (reference sequence). The DNA of the CDR3 is TGTGCCAGCAGCTTAGTTGCTAGCGGCAATGAGCAGTTCTTC. It encodes CASSLVASGNEQFF. Filled out from reference TRBV7-9 and TRBJ2-1, the complete variable domain reads DTGVSQNPRHKITKRGQNVTFRCDPISEHNRLYWYRQTLGQGPEFLTYFQNEAQLEKSRLLSDRFSAERPKGSFSTLEIQRTEQGDSAMYLCASSLVASGNEQFFGPGTRLTVL.

V is TRBV18 and J is TRBJ2-5, with no clear D. V was cut by 0 bases and J by 2 bases, with 7 bases left in between. The CDR3 has 14 amino acids. Germline assignment: CDR1 KGHSH and CDR2 LQKENI. The CDR3 nucleotides are TGTGCCAGCTCACCACCGAGCGCGCAAGAGACCCAGTACTTC. Translation: CASSPPSAQETQYF.

V gene TRBV7-2 combines with J gene TRBJ2-1, with 8 positions matching TRBD1. J gave up 7 bases and V 2 bases, and 7 bases lay outside the gene matches. The length of the CDR3 is 15 residues. Germline CDR1 reads SGHTA; CDR2 reads FQGNSA. The CDR3: CASSLFGDRLNEQFF. The CDR3 nucleotides are TGTGCCAGCAGCTTATTTGGGGACAGGCTGAATGAGCAGTTCTTC.

This chain connects TRBV7-8 to TRBJ2-5; the D gene is possibly TRBD1 (5 bases). Trimming stripped 5 bases from V and 5 bases from J, with 18 bases between. This CDR3 is built from 15 residues. Germline lookup yields CDR1 SGHVS and CDR2 FQNEAQ. The CDR3 loop reads CASSLWTYTRETQYF. Here the CDR3 DNA reads TGTGCCAGCAGCCTTTGGACATACACCAGGGAGACCCAGTACTTC.

The DNA of the CDR3 is TGTGCCAGCAAACCGTCCAGGGGTTTTGGGGGCTACACCTTC. This sequence encodes CASKPSRGFGGYTF. The rearrangement links TRBV7-9 to TRBJ1-2, with D maybe TRBD1 (6 bases). This CDR3 has 14 amino acids. Trimming shortened V by 7 bases and J by 8 bases, and 20 bases separated the two germline ends. Germline CDR1 SEHNR, CDR2 FQNEAQ (reference sequence).

The genes are TRBV4-1 and TRBJ1-2, with a weak D call TRBD1 (5 bases). The CDR3 sequence is 13 residues long. CDR1 MGHRA and CDR2 YSYEKL come from the germline V gene. Trimming pared 4 bases from V and 8 bases from J, leaving 14 bases between. This CDR3 is CASSPQGLSGYTF. The CDR3 DNA is TGCGCCAGCAGCCCTCAGGGTCTGTCCGGCTACACCTTC.

The table lists this clone with a count of one. The CDR3 DNA follows: TGTGCCAGCAGTTCGACCCTAGGGACTCCGCGGGGCTACACCTTC. Protein product: CASSSTLGTPRGYTF. The rearrangement uses TRBV27 and TRBJ1-2, with D possibly TRBD1 on 5 matching bases. Trimming removed 4 bases at V and 8 bases at J, with 20 bases between. Looked up from germline, CDR1 is MNHEY and CDR2 is SMNVEV (reference sequence). The CDR3 is 15 residues long.

The rearrangement uses TRBV6-6 and TRBJ1-5; D is possibly TRBD1 (5 bases). From germline, CDR1 is MNHNY and CDR2 SVGAGI (reference sequence). The V gene lost 6 bases and the J gene lost 3 bases, with 18 bases spanning the gap. The CDR3 has 16 amino acids. The CDR3 DNA reads TGTGCCAGCAGCTCCCTAAAAACAGGAGTCAATCAGCCCCAGCATTTT. This translates into CASSSLKTGVNQPQHF.

The J gene is TRBJ2-1, the V gene TRBV15; the D gene is possibly TRBD1 (5 bases). The CDR3 sequence is 17 residues long. V gave up 1 base and J gave up 1 base, with 14 bases separating them. Germline values: CDR1 LNHNV, CDR2 YYDKDF (reference sequence). CDR3 nucleotide sequence: TGTGCCACCAGCAGAGGGGGCAGGCTACGATCCTACAATGAGCAGTTCTTC. Translation: CATSRGGRLRSYNEQFF. Supplemented by reference TRBV15 and TRBJ2-1, the full variable domain reads DAMVIQNPRYQVTQFGKPVTLSCSQTLNHNVMYWYQQKSSQAPKLLFHYYDKDFNNEADTPDNFQSRRPNTSFCFLDIRSPGLGDTAMYLCATSRGGRLRSYNEQFFGPGTRLTVL.

V is TRBV15 and J is TRBJ1-2; 8 positions agree with TRBD1. The V gene end was trimmed by 1 base and the J gene end by 2 bases; junction bases not matched to a gene: 9. Germline CDR1 is LNHNV and CDR2 is YYDKDF (reference sequence). The CDR3 is 17 amino acids. This CDR3 is CATSRGVIQGGNYGYTF. DNA for the CDR3: TGTGCCACCAGCAGAGGGGTAATACAGGGGGGCAACTATGGCTACACCTTC.

The genes are TRBV7-2 and TRBJ1-4; 10 nucleotides align to TRBD1. V gave up 6 bases and J gave up 7 bases; unmatched junction bases: 8. CDR1 SGHTA and CDR2 FQGNSA come from the germline V gene. The CDR3 is made up of 15 amino acids. The CDR3 region is CASRATGQGSEKLFF. In DNA, the CDR3 is TGTGCCAGCAGAGCTACGGGACAGGGGTCTGAAAAACTGTTTTTT.

The chain recombines TRBV27 with TRBJ2-2; no reliable D call. Germline V gives CDR1 MNHEY, CDR2 SMNVEV (reference sequence). Trimming took off 7 bases at V and 6 bases at J, with 12 bases between the two ends. This CDR3 spans 13 amino acids. The CDR3 sequence: CASKPHPAGELFF. For the CDR3, the DNA is TGTGCCAGCAAACCCCACCCGGCCGGGGAGCTGTTTTTT.

This rearrangement joins TRBV4-3 to TRBJ2-7; TRBD1 agrees at 7 bases. The junction had 4 bases not matched to a gene; V was cut back by 3 bases and J by 2 bases. The CDR3 length is 14 residues. CDR1 and CDR2 from the germline V gene are LGHNA and YSLEER. This chain's CDR3 is CASSQDRRPYEQYF. The CDR3 coding sequence is TGCGCCAGCAGCCAGGACAGGCGACCCTACGAGCAGTACTTC.

This chain connects TRBV6-6 to TRBJ2-7; 8 bases match TRBD1. Trimming took 8 bases from V and 3 from J; bases not matched to a gene: 6. Germline V gives CDR1 MNHNY, CDR2 SVGAGI (reference sequence). The CDR3 covers 13 residues. CDR3 protein: CASLKDRDYEQYF. For the CDR3, the DNA is TGTGCCAGCCTGAAGGACAGGGACTACGAGCAGTACTTC.

The chain has TRBV13 and TRBJ1-1; no clear D gene. Germline CDR1 and CDR2: PRHDT and FYEKMQ (reference sequence). Trimming shortened V by 2 bases and J by 4 bases, and 20 bases separated the two germline ends. The CDR3 is 17 amino acids. CDR3 in amino acids: CASSLRFSFNQRTEAFF. The CDR3 DNA is TGTGCCAGCAGCTTACGGTTCTCCTTTAATCAGCGCACTGAAGCTTTCTTT. The entire variable domain, with the rest obtained from reference TRBV13 and TRBJ1-1, is as follows: AAGVIQSPRHLIKEKRETATLKCYPIPRHDTVYWYQQGPGQDPQFLISFYEKMQSDKGSIPDRFSAQQFSDYHSELNMSSLELGDSALYFCASSLRFSFNQRTEAFFGQGTRLTVV.

This clone has a single count. This chain connects TRBV5-1 to TRBJ2-7; possibly TRBD2 for D (5 bases). The ends were cut back, 4 bases at V and 5 bases at J, with 16 bases in the middle. This CDR3 is 14 amino acids long. CDR1 is SGHRS, CDR2 YFSETQ, per germline. The CDR3 nucleotides read TGCGCCAGCAGCCCCTGGACGGGAATGGACGAGCAGTACGTC. This codes for CASSPWTGMDEQYV.

Written as DNA, the CDR3 is TGCGCCAGCAGTGGACAGGGCGGCTACGAGCAGTACTTC. Its protein product is CASSGQGGYEQYF. This rearrangement joins TRBV4-3 to TRBJ2-5; TRBD1 matches at 8 bases. The J call may be faulty, since TRBJ2-7 better matches the DNA end. CDR3 length: 13 amino acids. Germline CDR1 reads LGHNA; CDR2 reads YSLEER.